The next 29 T cell receptor beta chains were all read from a single sample in a study of CD4 T cells in relation to SARS-CoV-2 and coronaviruses. Antigens of these TCRs are unknown. Assay used: immunoSEQ multiplex PCR; TCRdb lists only in-frame clones, some missing. The data show 9,500 to 15,000 clones, 69% seen once. The unexposed donors gave CD4+ T cells in about 2011-2019, prior to COVID-19. The cells were cultured for around ten days before CD4+ T cells were isolated. Sequenced material: CD4+ T cells from PBMCs, cultured in vitro. These receptors all come from a human donor in good health.

The chain has TRBV3-1 (or the pseudogene TRBV3-2) and TRBJ1-1; D might be TRBD1 (5 bases). CDR1 and CDR2 from the germline V gene are LGHDT and YNNKEL (reference sequence). This CDR3 has 15 amino acids. The V gene lost 0 bases and the J gene lost 1 base, with 9 bases spanning the gap. CDR3 sequence reads: CASSQEGQRNTEAFF. CDR3 nucleotide sequence: TGTGCCAGCAGCCAAGAGGGGCAGAGGAACACTGAAGCTTTCTTT.

The J gene is TRBJ1-2, the V gene TRBV7-9; possibly TRBD1 for D (6 bases). CDR1 SEHNR and CDR2 FQNEAQ come from the germline V gene (reference sequence). This CDR3 spans 15 amino acids. V dropped 4 bases and J dropped 4 bases, with 16 bases sitting between them. In DNA form, the CDR3 reads TGTGCCAGCAGCTCGAGGGGGGGGTCCCTCTATGGCTACACCTTC. It translates to CASSSRGGSLYGYTF.

CDR3 loop: CASTPPGGPNGYTF. The CDR3 DNA is TGTGCCAGCACCCCGCCGGGGGGGCCAAATGGCTACACCTTC. V is TRBV2 and J is TRBJ1-2; a weak D match, TRBD1 (6 bases). The CDR3 is made up of 14 amino acids. Trimming shortened V by 7 bases and J by 6 bases, and 18 bases separated the two germline ends. Per the germline V gene, CDR1 is SNHLY and CDR2 is FYNNEI.

The V gene is TRBV18, the J gene TRBJ2-3; 8 bases agree with TRBD1. With 5 bases clipped from V and 2 bases from J, the junction kept 9 bases outside the gene matches. In germline, CDR1 is KGHSH, CDR2 LQKENI. The CDR3 totals 16 residues. CDR3 DNA: TGTGCCAGCTCAGACGGGACAGGTACCTACACAGATACGCAGTATTTT. This sequence encodes CASSDGTGTYTDTQYF.

V gene TRBV18 combines with J gene TRBJ2-7; possibly TRBD1 for D (5 bases). V was trimmed by 2 bases and J by 0 bases, leaving 14 bases between them. The CDR3 runs 16 residues. Germline V lookup: CDR1 KGHSH, CDR2 LQKENI. The CDR3 sequence: CASSPWGRDGSYEQYF. DNA of the CDR3: TGTGCCAGCTCACCATGGGGCAGGGATGGCTCCTACGAGCAGTACTTC.

J is TRBJ1-1 and V is TRBV3-1 (or the pseudogene TRBV3-2), with unresolved D. V gave up 0 bases and J gave up 1 base, with 6 bases separating them. In germline, CDR1 is LGHDT, CDR2 YNNKEL (reference sequence). The CDR3 length is 14 residues. The CDR3 is CASSQDAGNTEAFF. CDR3 nucleotides: TGTGCCAGCAGCCAAGATGCGGGGAACACTGAAGCTTTCTTT.

The rearrangement uses TRBV3-1 (or the pseudogene TRBV3-2) and TRBJ1-3; a weak D match, TRBD1 (6 bases). The V end was cut by 2 bases, the J end by 6 bases, with 17 bases between. Per germline, CDR1 LGHDT and CDR2 YNNKEL (reference sequence). The CDR3 is 16 residues long. CDR3 bases: TGTGCCAGCAGCCAACGACTAACAGGGAAAGCAAACACCATATATTTT. This translates into CASSQRLTGKANTIYF.

The chain combines TRBV5-4 with TRBJ2-3; 12 nucleotides align to TRBD2. Germline loops: CDR1 SGHNT, CDR2 YYREEE (reference sequence). After removal of 3 bases from V and 3 bases from J, the junction contained 5 bases not matched to a gene. CDR3 size: 16 residues. The CDR3 DNA reads TGTGCCAGCAGCTCTCGACTAGCGGGAGTTACAGATACGCAGTATTTT. Its protein product is CASSSRLAGVTDTQYF. The full variable domain, rest sourced from reference TRBV5-4 and TRBJ2-3, is ETGVTQSPTHLIKTRGQQVTLRCSSQSGHNTVSWYQQALGQGPQFIFQYYREEENGRGNFPPRFSGLQFPNYSSELNVNALELDDSALYLCASSSRLAGVTDTQYFGPGTRLTVL.

This chain links TRBV9 with TRBJ2-2; 7 bases are a match to TRBD2. This CDR3 has 19 residues. V dropped 0 bases and J dropped 2; count of bases not matched to a gene: 13. Germline V gene data show CDR1 as SGDLS and CDR2 as YYNGEE. The CDR3 DNA reads TGTGCCAGCAGCGTAGACCCCCGCCTAGCGGAGAAAAACACCGGGGAGCTGTTTTTT. It specifies CASSVDPRLAEKNTGELFF.

The CDR3 DNA reads as TGTGCCAGCAGCCAGAATGGACTAGCGGGATCGTTAGAGACCCAGTACTTC. It specifies CASSQNGLAGSLETQYF. The V gene is TRBV3-1 (or the pseudogene TRBV3-2), the J gene TRBJ2-5; 12 positions agree with TRBD2. Trimming cost V 3 bases and J 4 bases; bases outside gene matches: 9. CDR3 length: 17 residues. Germline V gene data show CDR1 as LGHDT and CDR2 as YNNKEL (reference sequence).

The chain employs TRBV5-1 and TRBJ2-5; D uncertain. V lost 3 bases, J lost 1 base, and 16 bases lay in between. The CDR3 has 16 amino acids. CDR1 is SGHRS and CDR2 is YFSETQ in the germline V gene. The DNA for the CDR3 is TGCGCCAGCAGCTCATCCCTGGTACCAGGCCAAGAGACCCAGTACTTC. Its protein is CASSSSLVPGQETQYF.

This chain joins TRBV7-9 and TRBJ1-2, with D possibly TRBD1 on 6 matching bases. Germline V gives CDR1 SEHNR, CDR2 FQNEAQ (reference sequence). This CDR3 has 14 residues. Trimming pared 4 bases from V and 3 bases from J, leaving 12 bases between. The CDR3 sequence is CASSSTNRDYGYTF. The CDR3 region has the DNA TGTGCCAGCAGCTCAACGAACAGGGACTATGGCTACACCTTC.

The chain links TRBV7-2 to TRBJ1-5; D gene unclear. CDR3 length: 14 residues. Deletions cut 5 bases from V and 0 bases from J, with 8 bases between. Looked up from germline, CDR1 is SGHTA and CDR2 is FQGNSA. The chain's CDR3 is CASSRDISNQPQHF. CDR3 DNA sequence: TGTGCCAGCAGCCGCGACATTAGCAATCAGCCCCAGCATTTT.

Concerning this clone itself: The final CDR3 position lacks the conserved phenylalanine or tryptophan, pointing to a likely read error. The DNA is left out, because the CDR3 cannot be placed on it with certainty; the CDR3 is given as TCRdb lists it. The CDR3 reads CATSRDFSDLAE. V gene TRBV15 combines with J gene TRBJ2-3; the table's TRBD2 call for D was not verified on the DNA. The CDR3 numbers 12 amino acids, ends counted. CDR1 and CDR2 from the germline V gene are LNHNV and YYDKDF (reference sequence).

This clone has more than one count but fewer than ten. The chain joins TRBV5-4 to TRBJ1-1; 7 bases agree with TRBD1. Trimming removed 5 bases from V and 2 bases from J; junction bases left unmatched: 6. The CDR3 is 14 residues long. From germline, CDR1 is SGHNT and CDR2 YYREEE (reference sequence). The CDR3 spells CASSDRDFNTEAFF. CDR3 in DNA: TGTGCCAGCAGTGACAGGGATTTTAACACTGAAGCTTTCTTT.

This clone was observed a single time. This chain joins TRBV29-1 and TRBJ2-5; D is unclear. This CDR3 region has 12 residues. The germline gives CDR1 SQVTM, CDR2 ANQGSEA. Trimming removed 7 bases at V and 5 bases at J, with 14 bases between. The CDR3 DNA reads as TGCAGCGCCGCGTTAGTGGGGGAGACCCAGTACTTC. It encodes CSAALVGETQYF.

This chain uses TRBV5-1 with TRBJ2-5; no reliable D call. Germline CDR1 SGHRS, CDR2 YFSETQ. CDR3 length: 14 residues. Between the trimmed V and J ends, which lost 0 bases and 1 base, there was a span of 7 bases. The CDR3 DNA reads TGCGCCAGCAGCTTGGGAGAGGCCCAAGAGACCCAGTACTTC. It is translated as CASSLGEAQETQYF.

The V and J genes are TRBV30 and TRBJ1-1; 7 bases match TRBD1. Germline CDR1 reads GTSNPN; CDR2 reads SVGIG (reference sequence). With 3 bases clipped from V and 6 bases from J, the junction kept 13 bases outside the gene matches. This CDR3 spans 15 amino acids. For the CDR3, the DNA is TGTGCCTGGAGCCCAGCCCCAGGGGGTGGCCCTGAAGCTTTCTTT. This codes for CAWSPAPGGGPEAFF.

This clone was observed a handful of times. V gene TRBV7-9 combines with J gene TRBJ1-1; D is unclear. The CDR3 sequence is 17 residues long. CDR1 and CDR2 (germline): SEHNR, FQNEAQ (reference sequence). V was shortened by 0 bases and J by 6 bases, with 20 bases between the two germline ends. CDR3 nucleotide sequence: TGTGCCAGCAGCTTAGCGCACCCCTGGCAGGACGGGTCTGAAGCTTTCTTT. This codes for CASSLAHPWQDGSEAFF.

J is TRBJ1-1 and V is TRBV28, with D unclear. V was cut by 8 bases and J by 0 bases, with 13 bases left in between. This CDR3 has 14 residues. Germline-derived CDR1 and CDR2 are MDHEN and SYDVKM. CDR3 residues: CASRVGSMNTEAFF. The CDR3 DNA reads as TGTGCCAGCCGAGTTGGGAGCATGAACACTGAAGCTTTCTTT. The complete variable domain, with remaining parts taken from reference TRBV28 and TRBJ1-1, reads DVKVTQSSRYLVKRTGEKVFLECVQDMDHENMFWYRQDPGLGLRLIYFSYDVKMKEKGDIPEGYSVSREKKERFSLILESASTNQTSMYLCASRVGSMNTEAFFGQGTRLTVV.

Here the CDR3 reads CAWSGTSGFYEQYF. For the CDR3, the DNA is TGTGCCTGGAGTGGGACTAGCGGGTTTTACGAGCAGTACTTC. The chain joins TRBV30 to TRBJ2-7; 11 bases map to TRBD2. V shed 1 base, J shed 4 bases, and the junction held 3 bases outside the gene matches. The CDR3 extends over 14 amino acids. Germline values: CDR1 GTSNPN, CDR2 SVGIG (reference sequence). Supplemented by reference TRBV30 and TRBJ2-7, the full variable domain reads SQTIHQWPATLVQPVGSPLSLECTVEGTSNPNLYWYRQAAGRGLQLLFYSVGIGQISSEVPQNLSASRPQDRQFILSSKKLLLSDSGFYLCAWSGTSGFYEQYFGPGTRLTVT.

J is TRBJ1-1 and V is TRBV29-1; maybe TRBD1 (6 bases). This CDR3 is 12 amino acids long. Germline assignment: CDR1 SQVTM and CDR2 ANQGSEA. Trimming shortened V by 7 bases and J by 5 bases, and 14 bases separated the two germline ends. The CDR3 loop is CSGTNQGTEAFF. The DNA for the CDR3 is TGCAGCGGCACGAATCAGGGGACTGAAGCTTTCTTT. Using reference TRBV29-1 and TRBJ1-1 for the parts outside the CDR3, the full variable domain is SAVISQKPSRDICQRGTSLTIQCQVDSQVTMMFWYRQQPGQSLTLIATANQGSEATYESGFVIDKFPISRPNLTFSTLTVSNMSPEDSSIYLCSGTNQGTEAFFGQGTRLTVV.

This clone was detected only once. This chain uses TRBV5-1 with TRBJ2-7; the D gene is possibly TRBD2 (6 bases). This CDR3 has 15 residues. The V and J ends lost 5 bases and 0 bases respectively, with 15 bases between them. CDR1 SGHRS and CDR2 YFSETQ come from the germline V gene. CDR3 sequence: CASRTASVRSYEQYF. The CDR3 DNA sequence: TGCGCCAGCAGAACCGCTAGCGTGCGCTCCTACGAGCAGTACTTC.

This clone rates as large. This chain links TRBV15 with TRBJ1-4; TRBD1 is a possible D gene (6 bases). Germline lookup yields CDR1 LNHNV and CDR2 YYDKDF (reference sequence). The ends were cut back, 3 bases at V and 8 bases at J, with 16 bases in the middle. The CDR3 is 15 amino acids. The CDR3 reads CATSSPGGQVEKLFF. CDR3 nucleotide sequence: TGTGCCACCAGCAGTCCCGGGGGGCAGGTGGAAAAACTGTTTTTT.

The chain carries TRBV29-1 and TRBJ1-2; no firm D call. From germline, CDR1 is SQVTM and CDR2 ANQGSEA. This CDR3 has 13 amino acids. V lost 1 base, J lost 0 bases, and 6 bases lay in between. CDR3 sequence reads: CSVEVGTNYGYTF. The DNA for the CDR3 is TGCAGCGTTGAAGTGGGGACTAACTATGGCTACACCTTC.

The rearrangement joins TRBV2 to TRBJ2-4; the D gene is possibly TRBD2 (6 bases). The germline gives CDR1 SNHLY, CDR2 FYNNEI. V lost 5 bases and J lost 7, with 12 bases in between. The CDR3 has 13 amino acids. The DNA for the CDR3 is TGTGCCAGCAGTCCGGGGGTCGGGAACATTCAGTACTTC. Residues: CASSPGVGNIQYF.

The chain uses TRBV28 and TRBJ1-4, with 8 bases aligning to TRBD1. J lost 7 bases, V lost 6 bases, and 10 bases had no gene match. Germline values: CDR1 MDHEN, CDR2 SYDVKM. This CDR3 comprises 15 residues. The CDR3 is CASSPRTGRVEKLFF. CDR3 DNA: TGTGCCAGCAGCCCAAGGACAGGGCGGGTTGAAAAACTGTTTTTT.

This clone came up a few times. V and J are TRBV6-4 and TRBJ2-1; 9 bases align to TRBD1. The V and J ends lost 6 bases and 3 bases, in that order; junction bases with no gene match: 6. In germline, CDR1 is MRHNA, CDR2 SNTAGT. The CDR3 runs 15 residues. CDR3 sequence reads: CASSEQGADYNEQFF. CDR3 bases: TGTGCCAGCAGCGAACAGGGGGCTGACTACAATGAGCAGTTCTTC.

This chain connects TRBV18 to TRBJ1-6; 7 bases align to TRBD1. The CDR3 spans 16 residues. Trimming at V came to 3 bases and at J to 7 bases, leaving 9 bases not matched to a gene. Germline V lookup: CDR1 KGHSH, CDR2 LQKENI. The CDR3 DNA is TGTGCCAGCTCACCGACAACAGGGGCTGGGAATTCACCCCTCCACTTT. This gives the protein CASSPTTGAGNSPLHF.